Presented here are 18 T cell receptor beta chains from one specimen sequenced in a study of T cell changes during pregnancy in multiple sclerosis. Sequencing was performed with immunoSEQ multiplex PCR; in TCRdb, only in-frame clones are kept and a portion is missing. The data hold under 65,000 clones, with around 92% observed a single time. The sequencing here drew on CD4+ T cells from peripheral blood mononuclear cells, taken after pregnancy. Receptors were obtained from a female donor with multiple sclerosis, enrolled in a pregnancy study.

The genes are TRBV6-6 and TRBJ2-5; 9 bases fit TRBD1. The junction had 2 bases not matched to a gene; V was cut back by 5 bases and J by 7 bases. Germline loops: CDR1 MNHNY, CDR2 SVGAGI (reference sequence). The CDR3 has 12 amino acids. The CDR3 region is CASSGTGLTQYF. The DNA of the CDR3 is TGTGCCAGCAGTGGGACAGGGCTGACCCAGTACTTC.

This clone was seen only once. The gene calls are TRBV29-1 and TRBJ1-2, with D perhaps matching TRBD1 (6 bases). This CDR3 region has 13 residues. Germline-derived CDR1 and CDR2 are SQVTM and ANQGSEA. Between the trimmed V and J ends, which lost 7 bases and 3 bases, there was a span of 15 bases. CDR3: CSAGGGLDYGYTF. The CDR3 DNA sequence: TGCAGCGCGGGCGGGGGGCTCGACTATGGCTACACCTTC. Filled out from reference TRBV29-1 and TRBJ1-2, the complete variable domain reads SAVISQKPSRDICQRGTSLTIQCQVDSQVTMMFWYRQQPGQSLTLIATANQGSEATYESGFVIDKFPISRPNLTFSTLTVSNMSPEDSSIYLCSAGGGLDYGYTFGSGTRLTVV.

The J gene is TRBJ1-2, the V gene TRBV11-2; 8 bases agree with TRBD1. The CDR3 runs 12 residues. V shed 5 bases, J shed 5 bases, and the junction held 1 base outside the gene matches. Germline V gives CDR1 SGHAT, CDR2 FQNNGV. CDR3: CASSRTGYGYTF. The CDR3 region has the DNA TGTGCCAGCAGCCGGACAGGGTATGGCTACACCTTC. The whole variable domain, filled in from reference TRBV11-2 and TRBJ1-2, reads EAGVAQSPRYKIIEKRQSVAFWCNPISGHATLYWYQQILGQGPKLLIQFQNNGVVDDSQLPKDRFSAERLKGVDSTLKIQPAKLEDSAVYLCASSRTGYGYTFGSGTRLTVV.

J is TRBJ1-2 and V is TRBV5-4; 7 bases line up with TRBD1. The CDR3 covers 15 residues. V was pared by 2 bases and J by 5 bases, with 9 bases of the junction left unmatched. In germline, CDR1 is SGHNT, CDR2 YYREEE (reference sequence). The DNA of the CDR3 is TGTGCCAGCAGCTTATCCGGGACAGCCTTTTATGGCTACACCTTC. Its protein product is CASSLSGTAFYGYTF.

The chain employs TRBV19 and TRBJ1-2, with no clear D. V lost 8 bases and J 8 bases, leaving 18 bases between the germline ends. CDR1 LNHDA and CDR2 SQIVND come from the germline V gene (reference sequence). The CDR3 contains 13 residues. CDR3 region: CASEDLGRYGYTF. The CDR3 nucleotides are TGTGCCAGTGAGGACTTAGGGCGATACGGCTACACCTTC.

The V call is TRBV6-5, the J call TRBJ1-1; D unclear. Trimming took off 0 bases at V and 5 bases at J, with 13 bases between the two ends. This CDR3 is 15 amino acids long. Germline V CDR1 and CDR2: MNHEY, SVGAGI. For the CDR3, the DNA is TGTGCCAGCAGTTACTCGCGGGTAGGAGAAACTGAAGCTTTCTTT. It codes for CASSYSRVGETEAFF.

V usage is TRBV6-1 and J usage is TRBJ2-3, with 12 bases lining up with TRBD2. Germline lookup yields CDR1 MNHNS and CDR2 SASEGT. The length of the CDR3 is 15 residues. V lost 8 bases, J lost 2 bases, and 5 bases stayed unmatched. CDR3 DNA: TGTGCCAGCCGACTAGCGGGAGCAGCCACAGATACGCAGTATTTT. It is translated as CASRLAGAATDTQYF.

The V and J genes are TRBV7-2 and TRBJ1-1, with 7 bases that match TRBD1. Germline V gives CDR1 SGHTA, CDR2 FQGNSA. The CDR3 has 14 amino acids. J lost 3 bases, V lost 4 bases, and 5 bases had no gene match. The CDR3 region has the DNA TGTGCCAGCAGCTCCTACAGGGGAGACACTGAAGCTTTCTTT. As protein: CASSSYRGDTEAFF.

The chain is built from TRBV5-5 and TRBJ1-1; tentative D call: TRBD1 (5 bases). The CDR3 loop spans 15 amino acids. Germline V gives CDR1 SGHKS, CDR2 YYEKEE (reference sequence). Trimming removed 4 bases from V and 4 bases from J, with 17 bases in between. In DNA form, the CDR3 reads TGTGCCAGCAGCCCAAAGCGTGGGGCAGGCACTGAAGCTTTCTTT. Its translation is CASSPKRGAGTEAFF.

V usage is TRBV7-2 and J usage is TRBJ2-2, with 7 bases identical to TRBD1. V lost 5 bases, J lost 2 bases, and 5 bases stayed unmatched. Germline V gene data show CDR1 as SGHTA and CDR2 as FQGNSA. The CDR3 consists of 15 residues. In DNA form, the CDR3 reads TGTGCCAGCAGCCGGGACAGTGTCAACACCGGGGAGCTGTTTTTT. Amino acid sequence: CASSRDSVNTGELFF.

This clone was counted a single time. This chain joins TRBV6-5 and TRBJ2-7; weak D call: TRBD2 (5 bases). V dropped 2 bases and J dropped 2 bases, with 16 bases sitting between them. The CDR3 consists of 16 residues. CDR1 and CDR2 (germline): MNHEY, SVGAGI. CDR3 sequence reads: CASSYLELGLPYEQYF. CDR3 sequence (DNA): TGTGCCAGCAGTTACCTCGAATTAGGACTGCCCTACGAGCAGTACTTC.

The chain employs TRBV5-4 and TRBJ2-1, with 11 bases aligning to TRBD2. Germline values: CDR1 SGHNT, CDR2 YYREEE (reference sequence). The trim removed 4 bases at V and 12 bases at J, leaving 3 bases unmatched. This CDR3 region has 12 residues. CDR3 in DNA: TGTGCCAGCAGCACAGGGACTAGCGGGCAGTTCTTC. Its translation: CASSTGTSGQFF.

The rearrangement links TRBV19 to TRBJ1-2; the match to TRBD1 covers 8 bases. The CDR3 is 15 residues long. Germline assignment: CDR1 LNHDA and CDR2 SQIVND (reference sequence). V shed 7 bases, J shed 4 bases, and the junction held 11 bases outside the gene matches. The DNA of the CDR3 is TGTGCCAGTACCCCTGGACAGGGAACCCGCTATGGCTACACCTTC. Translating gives CASTPGQGTRYGYTF.

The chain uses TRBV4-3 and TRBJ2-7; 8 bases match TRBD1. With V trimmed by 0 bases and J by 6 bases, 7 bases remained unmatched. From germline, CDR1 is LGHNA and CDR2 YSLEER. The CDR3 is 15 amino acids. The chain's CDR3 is CASSQDSRTGSEQYF. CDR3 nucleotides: TGCGCCAGCAGCCAAGATTCCCGGACAGGGAGCGAGCAGTACTTC.

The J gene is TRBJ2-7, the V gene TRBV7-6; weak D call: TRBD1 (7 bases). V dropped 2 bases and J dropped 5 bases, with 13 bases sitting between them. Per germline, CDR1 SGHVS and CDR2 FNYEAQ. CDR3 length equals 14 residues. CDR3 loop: CASSLRRGRNEQYF. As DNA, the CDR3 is TGTGCCAGCAGCTTACGGAGGGGGCGCAACGAGCAGTACTTC.

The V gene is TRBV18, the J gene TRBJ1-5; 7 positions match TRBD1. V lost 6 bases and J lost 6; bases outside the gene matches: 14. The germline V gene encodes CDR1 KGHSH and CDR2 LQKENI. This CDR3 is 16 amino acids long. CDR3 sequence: CASSTSGTGDSQPQHF. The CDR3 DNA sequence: TGTGCCAGCTCTACCTCCGGAACAGGGGATAGTCAGCCCCAGCATTTT.

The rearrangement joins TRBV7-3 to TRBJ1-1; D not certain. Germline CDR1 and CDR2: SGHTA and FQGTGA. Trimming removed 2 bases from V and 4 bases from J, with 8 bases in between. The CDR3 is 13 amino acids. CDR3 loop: CASSLSGSTEAFF. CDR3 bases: TGTGCCAGCAGCTTATCGGGGTCCACTGAAGCTTTCTTT.

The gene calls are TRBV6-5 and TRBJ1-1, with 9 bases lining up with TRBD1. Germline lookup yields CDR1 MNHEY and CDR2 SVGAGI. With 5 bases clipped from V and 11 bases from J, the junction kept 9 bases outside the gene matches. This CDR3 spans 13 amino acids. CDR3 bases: TGTGCCAGCAGTCGACACAGGGGGCTTTGGGCTTTCTTT. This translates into CASSRHRGLWAFF.